This T cell receptor beta chain derives from a study of identical twins. Turning to this clonotype: Antigen unknown.

Via MiXCR, TCRdb re-called the 5' RACE reads, giving one row per CDR3 protein. Seen here are around 250,000 distinct CDR3 sequences, more than 9.5% observed once, and the top ten hold 3.5% to 4.5%. Study conclusions and caveats: Insertion counts were lower in abundant cord blood beta clonotypes, a trend that memory repertoires did not show.

These data are also associated with another study on yellow fever vaccine responses in identical twins.

This receptor was obtained from a woman younger than 30 in good health. The sequenced sample was memory (CD45RO+) T cells sorted from blood.

This CDR3 reads CASSIRTGANVLTF. The DNA for the CDR3 is TGTGCCAGTAGTATCCGGACTGGGGCCAACGTCCTGACTTTC. This chain links TRBV19 with TRBJ2-6; D not certain. This CDR3 is 14 amino acids long. The germline CDR1 and CDR2 sequences are LNHDA and SQIVND (reference sequence). V was pared by 3 bases and J by 2 bases, with 5 bases between. Looking up the rest from reference TRBV19 and TRBJ2-6 gives the full variable domain: DGGITQSPKYLFRKEGQNVTLSCEQNLNHDAMYWYRQDPGQGLRLIYYSQIVNDFQKGDIAEGYSVSREKKESFPLTVTSAQKNPTAFYLCASSIRTGANVLTFGAGSRLTVL.